The 21 T cell receptor beta chains in this list originate from one sample, sequenced in a study of OX40 agonist ivuxolimab in advanced cancers. TCRdb's copy holds only in-frame clones and misses some; the assay was immunoSEQ multiplex PCR. The table lists about 86,000 clones, about 89% of them singletons, with roughly 8.7% in the top ten. The material was CD4+ or CD8+ T cells sorted from blood, obtained in a trial of the OX40 agonist ivuxolimab. The source is an adult with an advanced solid tumor such as melanoma, head and neck, liver or kidney cancer.

V usage is TRBV20-1 and J usage is TRBJ1-2; D remains unclear. The CDR3 consists of 11 residues. CDR1 and CDR2 (germline): DFQATT, SNEGSKA (reference sequence). Deletions cut 4 bases from V and 5 bases from J, with 8 bases between. DNA for the CDR3: TGCAGTGCTACCCCTTCTTATGGCTACACCTTC. It codes for CSATPSYGYTF.

The J gene is TRBJ1-5, the V gene TRBV7-8, with 9 positions matching TRBD1. The CDR3 totals 16 residues. V gave up 3 bases and J gave up 5 bases; unmatched junction bases: 8. CDR1 is SGHVS and CDR2 is FQNEAQ in the germline V gene. The CDR3 loop is CASSLRRDRVHQPQHF. The DNA of the CDR3 is TGTGCCAGCAGCTTGCGCCGGGACAGGGTGCATCAGCCCCAGCATTTT.

J is TRBJ2-7 and V is TRBV30, with D perhaps matching TRBD2 (6 bases). The CDR3 runs to 15 residues. Germline V gene lookup returns CDR1 GTSNPN and CDR2 SVGIG (reference sequence). The germline V and J ends were trimmed by 4 bases and 2 bases, with 18 bases remaining between them. The CDR3 sequence is CAWTRHGGWTYEQYF. The CDR3 DNA sequence: TGTGCCTGGACCCGTCATGGGGGGTGGACCTACGAGCAGTACTTC.

This chain connects TRBV7-9 to TRBJ1-4, with TRBD1 as a possible D gene (6 bases). V was trimmed by 5 bases and J by 8 bases, leaving 18 bases between them. CDR1 is SEHNR and CDR2 is FQNEAQ in the germline V gene (reference sequence). CDR3 length: 15 amino acids. CDR3 loop: CASSIRQADEEKLFF. The CDR3 nucleotides are TGTGCCAGCAGCATCAGACAGGCCGATGAAGAAAAACTGTTTTTT. Combining the CDR3 with reference TRBV7-9 and TRBJ1-4 gives the whole variable domain DTGVSQNPRHKITKRGQNVTFRCDPISEHNRLYWYRQTLGQGPEFLTYFQNEAQLEKSRLLSDRFSAERPKGSFSTLEIQRTEQGDSAMYLCASSIRQADEEKLFFGSGTQLSVL.

This clone appeared once. The chain couples TRBV6-1 to TRBJ2-7; D not resolved. Germline V gene data show CDR1 as MNHNS and CDR2 as SASEGT. The CDR3 is made up of 14 amino acids. V lost 11 bases and J lost 1, with 18 bases in between. CDR3 residues: CAASVRRASYEQYF. CDR3 coding DNA: TGTGCCGCTTCAGTGCGGCGAGCTTCCTACGAGCAGTACTTC.

The chain joins TRBV7-3 to TRBJ2-5; D ambiguous. Germline V lookup: CDR1 SGHTA, CDR2 FQGTGA. The ends were cut back, 2 bases at V and 5 bases at J, with 9 bases in the middle. CDR3 length: 13 amino acids. The CDR3: CASSLSQVETQYF. CDR3 nucleotide sequence: TGTGCCAGCAGCTTATCTCAGGTGGAGACCCAGTACTTC.

The chain recombines TRBV7-3 with TRBJ2-1; perhaps TRBD2 as D (6 bases). Germline V gene lookup returns CDR1 SGHTA and CDR2 FQGTGA. The CDR3 consists of 13 residues. The V end was cut by 5 bases, the J end by 5 bases, with 10 bases between. CDR3 coding DNA: TGTGCCAGCAGCCATACTAGCCACAATGAGCAGTTCTTC. Amino acids: CASSHTSHNEQFF.

The chain joins TRBV6-1 to TRBJ1-5; tentative D call: TRBD1 (5 bases). The germline V gene has CDR1 MNHNS and CDR2 SASEGT. Between the trimmed V and J ends, which lost 7 bases and 4 bases, there was a span of 14 bases. The CDR3 spans 14 residues. CDR3 sequence (DNA): TGTGCCAGCATTCCCGGGACCGGTAATCAGCCCCAGCATTTT. It yields the protein CASIPGTGNQPQHF.

The chain couples TRBV18 to TRBJ1-2; 9 bases are shared with TRBD1. The V and J ends lost 3 bases and 1 base, in that order; junction bases with no gene match: 6. Germline-derived CDR1 and CDR2 are KGHSH and LQKENI. The CDR3 sequence is 16 residues long. CDR3 DNA sequence: TGTGCCAGCTCACCTAGAGGGACAGGGAATAACTATGGCTACACCTTC. Amino acids: CASSPRGTGNNYGYTF.

The V and J genes are TRBV7-6 and TRBJ1-2; D unclear. This CDR3 has 11 amino acids. V lost 1 base and J lost 13, with 10 bases in between. Per germline, CDR1 SGHVS and CDR2 FNYEAQ. The CDR3 loop reads CASSLGQAITF. CDR3 nucleotides: TGTGCCAGCAGCTTAGGTCAGGCAATCACCTTC.

The chain combines TRBV11-2 with TRBJ2-7; the D is unclear. The V end lost 4 bases, the J end lost 5 bases, and 6 bases lay between the germline ends. Germline values: CDR1 SGHAT, CDR2 FQNNGV. This CDR3 spans 11 amino acids. The CDR3 region is CASSSADEQYF. The CDR3 nucleotides are TGTGCCAGCAGCTCCGCCGACGAGCAGTACTTC.

Details on this clone: Germline and junction disagree at one end, which may indicate a read error. The gene calls are TRBV9 and TRBJ2-7, with 10 bases aligning to TRBD2. CDR3 length: 16 residues. Looked up from germline, CDR1 is SGDLS and CDR2 is YYNGEE. The CDR3 DNA follows: TGTGCCAGCAGCGCATCATTAGCGGGAGGCTCCCACGAGCAGTACTTC. Its translation is CASSASLAGGSHEQYF. Variable domain in full (rest from reference TRBV9 and TRBJ2-7): DSGVTQTPKHLITATGQRVTLRCSPRSGDLSVYWYQQSLDQGLQFLIQYYNGEERAKGNILERFSAQQFPDLHSELNLSSLELGDSALYFCASSASLAGGSHEQYFGPGTRLTVT.

The rearrangement links TRBV6-6 to TRBJ1-5; D ambiguous. V was clipped by 1 base and J by 3 bases, with 13 bases between them. The CDR3 has 16 residues. Germline V gives CDR1 MNHNY, CDR2 SVGAGI (reference sequence). The CDR3 loop is CASSYLSSGPNQPQHF. The CDR3 coding sequence is TGTGCCAGCAGTTACTTGTCATCTGGACCCAATCAGCCCCAGCATTTT.

This clone showed up just once. This rearrangement joins TRBV9 to TRBJ1-1; possibly TRBD1 for D (6 bases). The CDR3 is 13 residues long. V dropped 4 bases and J dropped 2 bases, with 9 bases sitting between them. Germline CDR1 SGDLS, CDR2 YYNGEE. The CDR3 DNA reads TGTGCCAGCAGCATAGGGGGAAACACTGAAGCTTTCTTT. Translating gives CASSIGGNTEAFF.

The chain employs TRBV7-2 and TRBJ2-1; tentatively, D is TRBD2 (5 bases). The V and J ends lost 6 bases and 2 bases respectively, with 20 bases between them. The CDR3 extends over 17 amino acids. Germline CDR1 is SGHTA and CDR2 is FQGNSA. CDR3 loop: CASSRVHETRAYNEQFF. In DNA, the CDR3 is TGTGCCAGCAGTCGCGTCCACGAAACTAGGGCCTACAATGAGCAGTTCTTC.

This clone occurred once. The chain carries TRBV4-2 and TRBJ2-5; D is ambiguous. V shed 4 bases and J shed 2 bases, with 11 bases lying between them. The V gene's germline CDR1 is LGHNA and CDR2 YNFKEQ. The CDR3 loop spans 14 amino acids. DNA of the CDR3: TGTGCCAGCAGCCCCCAGCAGGATCAAGAGACCCAGTACTTC. Translated: CASSPQQDQETQYF.

This clone showed up just once. This sequence joins TRBV5-1 and TRBJ1-4, with D tentatively TRBD1 (6 bases). Germline V gene data show CDR1 as SGHRS and CDR2 as YFSETQ. V was shortened by 0 bases and J by 6 bases, with 12 bases between the two germline ends. The CDR3 extends over 15 amino acids. The DNA of the CDR3 is TGCGCCAGCAGCTTGGATTGGGGGCTCGATGAAAAACTGTTTTTT. It specifies CASSLDWGLDEKLFF.

J is TRBJ2-7 and V is TRBV2, with D maybe TRBD1 (5 bases). Between the trimmed V and J ends, which lost 8 bases and 0 bases, there was a span of 14 bases. Germline values: CDR1 SNHLY, CDR2 FYNNEI. CDR3 length: 14 amino acids. The CDR3 region is CASLPGALSYEQYF. The DNA for the CDR3 is TGTGCCAGCCTCCCTGGGGCCCTCTCCTACGAGCAGTACTTC. Filled out from reference TRBV2 and TRBJ2-7, the complete variable domain reads EPEVTQTPSHQVTQMGQEVILRCVPISNHLYFYWYRQILGQKVEFLVSFYNNEISEKSEIFDDQFSVERPDGSNFTLKIRSTKLEDSAMYFCASLPGALSYEQYFGPGTRLTVT.

This chain uses TRBV14 with TRBJ2-7; TRBD1 might be the D (6 bases). This CDR3 region has 12 residues. Germline V CDR1 and CDR2: SGHDN, FVKESK. V was trimmed by 5 bases and J by 4 bases, leaving 9 bases between them. For the CDR3, the DNA is TGTGCCAGCAGCGACAGGTTTTACGAGCAGTACTTC. Translating gives CASSDRFYEQYF.

The rearrangement uses TRBV7-2 and TRBJ2-1, with 9 bases lining up with TRBD2. Per germline, CDR1 SGHTA and CDR2 FQGNSA. The CDR3 extends over 16 amino acids. The trim removed 2 bases at V and 3 bases at J, leaving 5 bases unmatched. CDR3 in DNA: TGTGCCAGCAGCTTATGGCGGGAGGGCCACTACAATGAGCAGTTCTTC. It translates to CASSLWREGHYNEQFF.

The rearrangement links TRBV19 to TRBJ2-3, with D perhaps matching TRBD1 or TRBD2 (5 bases each). CDR1 LNHDA and CDR2 SQIVND come from the germline V gene (reference sequence). The V and J ends lost 2 bases and 2 bases respectively, with 11 bases between them. The CDR3 runs 15 residues. In nucleotides, the CDR3 is TGTGCCAGTAGTATAAGGCAGGGAGACACAGATACGCAGTATTTT. This encodes CASSIRQGDTDTQYF.